This T cell receptor (beta chain) was observed in a study of identical twins. The study, taken as a whole, reports: Within cord blood, abundant beta clonotypes carried fewer insertions, but memory repertoires showed no such trend.

The authors used template switching to add a universal primer site and gave cDNA unique molecular identifiers. One entry per CDR3 protein results from TCRdb running MiXCR on the 5' RACE reads. Among under 350,000 distinct CDR3 sequences listed, roughly 10% were seen once. CDR3 size: 13 residues. The V and J ends lost 3 bases and 7 bases, in that order; junction bases with no gene match: 1. The germline CDR1 and CDR2 sequences are SEHNR and FQNEAQ (reference sequence). This clonotype was counted between two and nine times. Antigen specificity is unknown. Separately, the same data were catalogued under a study of yellow fever vaccine responses in identical twins.

This chain joins TRBV7-9 and TRBJ2-1, with 9 bases lining up with TRBD1. The sequencing sample was made of CD8+ T cells sorted from blood. The sequence derives from a woman aged 18-29 years in good health. The CDR3 is CASSFGTGNEQFF. CDR3 coding DNA: TGTGCCAGCAGCTTCGGGACAGGGAATGAGCAGTTCTTC.